This T cell receptor (beta chain) originates from a study of neurological immune-mediated disorders. TCRdb re-called the 5' RACE reads with MiXCR, one entry per CDR3 protein. The sample contains around 130,000 distinct CDR3 sequences, roughly 3.2% of which appear only once. Between the trimmed V and J ends, which lost 4 bases and 4 bases, there was a span of 15 bases. The germline V gene encodes CDR1 MNHEY and CDR2 SVGAGI. The CDR3 is 15 amino acids. This clonotype was picked up many times. The sequence was obtained from a woman aged 25-40 years with multiple sclerosis. Sequenced sample: PBMCs. The chain joins TRBV6-5 to TRBJ2-3; D is perhaps TRBD1 or TRBD2 (6 bases each). The CDR3 here is CASSSPGDTPDTQYF. DNA for the CDR3: TGTGCCAGCAGTTCTCCGGGGGACACCCCAGATACGCAGTATTTT.